This T cell receptor beta chain came from a study of Graves' ophthalmopathy and Graves' hyperthyroidism. Study observations and caveats: Appearing in blood as well were most expanded thyroid clonotypes above 0.001 frequency.

Patients with other autoimmune diseases, uncontrolled infections, pregnancy or lactation were excluded. Per the germline V gene, CDR1 is SGHRS and CDR2 is YFSETQ. This CDR3 is built from 15 residues. Trimming removed 2 bases from V and 1 base from J, with 12 bases in between. Investigators amplified TCR beta CDR3 regions from RNA transcripts. First-round RT-PCR used HTBI primers; second-round multiplex PCR followed. TCRdb reprocessed the multiplex PCR reads via MiXCR and lists one record per CDR3 protein. The profile covers approximately 210,000 distinct CDR3 sequences, with 20% to 25% appearing a single time and about 40% taken by the ten largest. This clonotype was seen ten or more times. The antigen remains undetermined.

The clonotype was recovered from a woman aged 50 to 65 with Graves' ophthalmopathy. The chain links TRBV5-1 to TRBJ1-1; D is ambiguous. The source material was peripheral blood. CDR3 bases: TGCGCCAGCAGCTTCTTACCGGGTCCGAACACTGAAGCTTTCTTT. It specifies CASSFLPGPNTEAFF.